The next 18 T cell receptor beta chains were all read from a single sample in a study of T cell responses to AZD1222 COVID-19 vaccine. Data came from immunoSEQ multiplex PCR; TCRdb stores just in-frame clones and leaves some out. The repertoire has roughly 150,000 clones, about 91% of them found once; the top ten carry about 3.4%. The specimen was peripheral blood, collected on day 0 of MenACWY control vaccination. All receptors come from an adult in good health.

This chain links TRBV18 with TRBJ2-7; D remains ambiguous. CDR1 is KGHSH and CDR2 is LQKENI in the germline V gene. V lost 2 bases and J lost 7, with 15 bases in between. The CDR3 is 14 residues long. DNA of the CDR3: TGTGCCAGCTCACCAGGCCGTAGTACGACAGAGCAGTACTTC. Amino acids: CASSPGRSTTEQYF.

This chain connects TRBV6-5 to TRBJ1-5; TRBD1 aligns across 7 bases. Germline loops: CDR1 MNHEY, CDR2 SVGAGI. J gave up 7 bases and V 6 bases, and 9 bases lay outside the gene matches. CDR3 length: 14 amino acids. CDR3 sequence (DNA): TGTGCCAGCAGGGTCGACAGGGAAAGGCAGCCCCAGCATTTT. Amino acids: CASRVDRERQPQHF.

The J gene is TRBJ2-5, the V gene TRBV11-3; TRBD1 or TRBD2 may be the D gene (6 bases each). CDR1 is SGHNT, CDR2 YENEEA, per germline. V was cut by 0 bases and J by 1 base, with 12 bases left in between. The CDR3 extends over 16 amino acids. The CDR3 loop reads CASSLDRGQVQETQYF. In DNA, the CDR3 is TGTGCCAGCAGCTTAGATCGGGGGCAGGTCCAAGAGACCCAGTACTTC.

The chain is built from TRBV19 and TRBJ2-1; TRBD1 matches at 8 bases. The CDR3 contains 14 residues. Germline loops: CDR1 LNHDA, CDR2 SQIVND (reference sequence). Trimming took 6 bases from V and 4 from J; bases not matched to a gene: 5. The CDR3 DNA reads TGTGCCAGTAGCAGGCAGGGGGCTTACAATGAGCAGTTCTTC. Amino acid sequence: CASSRQGAYNEQFF.

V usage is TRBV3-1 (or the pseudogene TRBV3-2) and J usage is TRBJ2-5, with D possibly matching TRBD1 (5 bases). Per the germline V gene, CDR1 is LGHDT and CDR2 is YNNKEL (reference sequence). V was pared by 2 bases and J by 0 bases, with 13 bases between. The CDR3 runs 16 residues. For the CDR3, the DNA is TGTGCCAGCAGCCAAAAAGCGAGACAGTACCAAGAGACCCAGTACTTC. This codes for CASSQKARQYQETQYF.

CDR3 residues: CASSPSVPDTQYF. In DNA, the CDR3 is TGTGCCAGCTCACCATCGGTACCAGATACGCAGTATTTT. V and J are TRBV18 and TRBJ2-3; D uncertain. V dropped 2 bases and J dropped 4 bases, with 7 bases sitting between them. Germline V CDR1 and CDR2: KGHSH, LQKENI. CDR3 length: 13 amino acids.

CDR3 sequence (DNA): TGCGCCAGCAGCCTGGGGGATTACGAGCAGTACTTC. Translated: CASSLGDYEQYF. The chain couples TRBV4-1 to TRBJ2-7; D is perhaps TRBD1 or TRBD2 (5 bases each). Trimming pared 4 bases from V and 4 bases from J, leaving 8 bases between. Germline lookup yields CDR1 MGHRA and CDR2 YSYEKL. This CDR3 region has 12 residues.

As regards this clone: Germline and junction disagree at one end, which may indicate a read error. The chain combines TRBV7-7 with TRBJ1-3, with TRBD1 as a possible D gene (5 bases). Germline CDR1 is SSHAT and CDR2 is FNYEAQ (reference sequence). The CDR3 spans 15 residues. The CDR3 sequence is CASSLERGPGNTIYF. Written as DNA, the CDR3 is TGTGCTAGCAGCTTAGAGAGGGGCCCTGGAAACACCATATATTTT.

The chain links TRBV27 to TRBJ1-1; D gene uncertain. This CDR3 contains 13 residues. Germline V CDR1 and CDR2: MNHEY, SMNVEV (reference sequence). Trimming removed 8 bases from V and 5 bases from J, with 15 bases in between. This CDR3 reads CASGPARGTEAFF. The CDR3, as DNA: TGTGCCAGCGGACCGGCCCGGGGTACTGAAGCTTTCTTT.

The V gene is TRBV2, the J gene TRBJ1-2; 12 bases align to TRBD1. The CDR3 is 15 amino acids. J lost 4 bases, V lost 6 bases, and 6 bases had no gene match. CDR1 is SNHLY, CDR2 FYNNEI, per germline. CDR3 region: CASRPGQGAGYGYTF. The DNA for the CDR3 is TGTGCCAGCAGACCGGGACAGGGGGCTGGCTATGGCTACACCTTC. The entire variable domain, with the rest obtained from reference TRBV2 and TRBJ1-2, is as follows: EPEVTQTPSHQVTQMGQEVILRCVPISNHLYFYWYRQILGQKVEFLVSFYNNEISEKSEIFDDQFSVERPDGSNFTLKIRSTKLEDSAMYFCASRPGQGAGYGYTFGSGTRLTVV.

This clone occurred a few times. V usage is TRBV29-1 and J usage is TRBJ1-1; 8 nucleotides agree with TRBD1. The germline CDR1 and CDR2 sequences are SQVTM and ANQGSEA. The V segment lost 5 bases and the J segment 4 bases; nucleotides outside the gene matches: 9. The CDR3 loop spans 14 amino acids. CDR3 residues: CSVYTQGAGTEAFF. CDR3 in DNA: TGCAGCGTTTATACTCAGGGGGCGGGCACTGAAGCTTTCTTT.

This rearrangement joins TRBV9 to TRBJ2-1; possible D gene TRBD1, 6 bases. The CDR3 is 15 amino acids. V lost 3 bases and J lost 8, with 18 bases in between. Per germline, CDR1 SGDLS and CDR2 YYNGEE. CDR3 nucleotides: TGTGCCAGCAGCGCGGACTCTAGGGGGTCCCATGAGCAGTTCTTC. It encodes CASSADSRGSHEQFF.

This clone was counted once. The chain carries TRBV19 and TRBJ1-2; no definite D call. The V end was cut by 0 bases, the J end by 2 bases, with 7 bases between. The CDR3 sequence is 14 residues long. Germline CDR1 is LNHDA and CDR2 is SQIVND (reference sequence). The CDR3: CASSIDARNYGYTF. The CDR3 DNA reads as TGTGCCAGTAGTATAGATGCCAGGAACTATGGCTACACCTTC. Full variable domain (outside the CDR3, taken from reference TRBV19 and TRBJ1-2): DGGITQSPKYLFRKEGQNVTLSCEQNLNHDAMYWYRQDPGQGLRLIYYSQIVNDFQKGDIAEGYSVSREKKESFPLTVTSAQKNPTAFYLCASSIDARNYGYTFGSGTRLTVV.

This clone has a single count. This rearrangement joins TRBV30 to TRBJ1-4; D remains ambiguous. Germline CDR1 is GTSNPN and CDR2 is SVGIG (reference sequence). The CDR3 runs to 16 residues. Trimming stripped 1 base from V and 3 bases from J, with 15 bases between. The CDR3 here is CAWSAHPSASNEKLFF. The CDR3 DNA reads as TGTGCCTGGAGTGCCCATCCGTCGGCGTCTAATGAAAAACTGTTTTTT.

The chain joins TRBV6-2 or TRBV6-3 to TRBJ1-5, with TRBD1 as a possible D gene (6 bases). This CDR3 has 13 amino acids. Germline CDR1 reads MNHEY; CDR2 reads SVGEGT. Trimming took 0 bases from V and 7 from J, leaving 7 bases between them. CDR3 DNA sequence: TGTGCCAGCAGTTACTCGGACAGCCAGCCCCAGCATTTT. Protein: CASSYSDSQPQHF.

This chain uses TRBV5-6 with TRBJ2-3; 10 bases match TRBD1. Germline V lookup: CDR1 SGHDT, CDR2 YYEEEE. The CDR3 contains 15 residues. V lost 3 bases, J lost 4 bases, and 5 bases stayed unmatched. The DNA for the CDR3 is TGTGCCAGCAGCTCCCGGGACAGGGGACCAGATACGCAGTATTTT. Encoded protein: CASSSRDRGPDTQYF.

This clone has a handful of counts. In DNA, the CDR3 is TGTGCCAGCAGCTTTCAGCGGGAGGGCGTGCAGTACTTC. Its protein is CASSFQREGVQYF. V gene TRBV7-2 combines with J gene TRBJ2-7, with 10 positions matching TRBD2. CDR1 SGHTA and CDR2 FQGNSA come from the germline V gene. This CDR3 has 13 amino acids. The ends lost 3 bases at V and 9 bases at J; junction bases unmatched: 5.

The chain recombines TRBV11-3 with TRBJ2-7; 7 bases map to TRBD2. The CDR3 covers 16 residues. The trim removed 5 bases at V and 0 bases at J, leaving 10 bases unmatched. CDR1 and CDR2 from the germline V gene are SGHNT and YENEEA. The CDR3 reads CASSTSGGGSSYEQYF. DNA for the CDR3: TGTGCCAGCAGCACTTCTGGGGGGGGAAGCTCCTACGAGCAGTACTTC.